Following are 11 T cell receptor beta chains from one sample sequenced in a study of CD8 T cells in ankylosing spondylitis. Antigens for these TCRs are unknown. Study results and caveats: Seemingly distinctive of ankylosing spondylitis blood was a TCR beta motif formed by eight highly homologous variants.

Via MiXCR, TCRdb re-called the 5' RACE reads, giving one row per CDR3 protein. The sample contains 130,000 or so distinct CDR3 sequences, over 15% of which appear only once. Sequences were obtained from blood, either unsorted or a sorted T cell fraction (not recorded which). The receptors were gathered from a male donor with ankylosing spondylitis.

CDR3 loop: CASSLFGLTYEQYF. CDR3 coding DNA: TGTGCCAGCAGTTTATTCGGGCTTACCTACGAGCAGTACTTC. The chain is built from TRBV27 and TRBJ2-7; D is unresolved. Germline CDR1 MNHEY, CDR2 SMNVEV (reference sequence). The CDR3 has 14 residues. The V and J ends lost 1 base and 2 bases respectively, with 9 bases between them.

The chain couples TRBV7-9 to TRBJ2-7; D possibly corresponds to TRBD1 (5 bases). The CDR3 totals 16 residues. Per the germline V gene, CDR1 is SEHNR and CDR2 is FQNEAQ (reference sequence). V lost 2 bases, J lost 3 bases, and 17 bases lay in between. CDR3 coding DNA: TGTGCCAGCAGCTTAAGTCAGGGTTCTATGGACTACGAGCAGTACTTC. Encoded protein: CASSLSQGSMDYEQYF.

J is TRBJ1-1 and V is TRBV27, with D perhaps matching TRBD1 (5 bases). V was clipped by 4 bases and J by 10 bases, with 19 bases between them. The CDR3 runs to 14 residues. Germline CDR1 and CDR2: MNHEY and SMNVEV (reference sequence). The CDR3 nucleotides read TGTGCCAGCAGTTCTTATGGGGACGATTTGGTAGCTTTCTTT. Encoded protein: CASSSYGDDLVAFF.

This clonotype was picked up a small number of times. V is TRBV9 and J is TRBJ1-1; 9 bases agree with TRBD1. CDR3 length: 15 amino acids. Germline loops: CDR1 SGDLS, CDR2 YYNGEE. After removal of 4 bases from V and 6 bases from J, the junction contained 10 bases not matched to a gene. The CDR3: CASSQETGGTAEAFF. As DNA, the CDR3 is TGTGCCAGCAGCCAAGAGACAGGGGGTACGGCTGAAGCTTTCTTT.

This clonotype has just a few counts. The chain carries TRBV7-2 and TRBJ2-1, with D hard to call. V lost 5 bases to trimming and J lost 5 bases, with 13 bases between them. CDR1 and CDR2 (germline): SGHTA, FQGNSA. This CDR3 region has 14 residues. The DNA for the CDR3 is TGTGCCAGCAGCAGAAGTTGGCAGGACAATGAGCAGTTCTTC. It codes for CASSRSWQDNEQFF.

The chain uses TRBV2 and TRBJ1-1; D unresolved. Germline loops: CDR1 SNHLY, CDR2 FYNNEI. The CDR3 totals 12 residues. V lost 0 bases and J lost 7, with 6 bases in between. CDR3 amino acids: CASSEAGFEAFF. CDR3 DNA sequence: TGTGCCAGCAGTGAAGCGGGGTTTGAAGCTTTCTTT.

The chain joins TRBV14 to TRBJ2-1; D unresolved. The CDR3 spans 16 residues. Per germline, CDR1 SGHDN and CDR2 FVKESK. V lost 0 bases to trimming and J lost 5 bases, with 14 bases between them. The CDR3 DNA reads as TGTGCCAGCAGCCAAGAAGCGTACCTCCCGAACAATGAGCAGTTCTTC. Its protein product is CASSQEAYLPNNEQFF.

This chain connects TRBV27 to TRBJ2-3; D unresolved. The V gene's germline CDR1 is MNHEY and CDR2 SMNVEV (reference sequence). Trimming took off 2 bases at V and 0 bases at J, with 12 bases between the two ends. This CDR3 comprises 16 residues. CDR3 region: CASSLLLGPSTDTQYF. The CDR3 bases are TGTGCCAGCAGTTTACTCCTAGGCCCCAGCACAGATACGCAGTATTTT.

The genes are TRBV7-6 and TRBJ1-3; a possible D gene is TRBD1 (6 bases). Trimming left V 5 bases short and J 7 bases short, with 18 bases between. The CDR3 spans 15 residues. Germline V gene lookup returns CDR1 SGHVS and CDR2 FNYEAQ. Here the CDR3 reads CASSPLTSGGNTIYF. CDR3 DNA sequence: TGTGCCAGCAGCCCTCTGACGTCGGGGGGCAACACCATATATTTT.

V is TRBV4-3 and J is TRBJ2-3, with 9 bases fitting TRBD2. This CDR3 contains 15 residues. Looked up from germline, CDR1 is LGHNA and CDR2 is YSLEER. V trimming: 2 bases; J trimming: 0 bases; junction bases outside the gene matches: 0. The chain's CDR3 is CASSQLAGSTDTQYF. The CDR3 nucleotides read TGCGCCAGCAGCCAACTAGCGGGAAGCACAGATACGCAGTATTTT.

This clonotype came up a few times. This chain connects TRBV12-3 or TRBV12-4 to TRBJ2-7, with D maybe TRBD2 (6 bases). V lost 4 bases to trimming and J lost 1 base, with 23 bases between them. CDR3 length equals 18 residues. The CDR3 region is CASSSPPGRGLRSYEQYF. The CDR3 DNA is TGTGCCAGCAGTTCACCCCCGGGCCGGGGACTTCGGTCCTACGAGCAGTACTTC.